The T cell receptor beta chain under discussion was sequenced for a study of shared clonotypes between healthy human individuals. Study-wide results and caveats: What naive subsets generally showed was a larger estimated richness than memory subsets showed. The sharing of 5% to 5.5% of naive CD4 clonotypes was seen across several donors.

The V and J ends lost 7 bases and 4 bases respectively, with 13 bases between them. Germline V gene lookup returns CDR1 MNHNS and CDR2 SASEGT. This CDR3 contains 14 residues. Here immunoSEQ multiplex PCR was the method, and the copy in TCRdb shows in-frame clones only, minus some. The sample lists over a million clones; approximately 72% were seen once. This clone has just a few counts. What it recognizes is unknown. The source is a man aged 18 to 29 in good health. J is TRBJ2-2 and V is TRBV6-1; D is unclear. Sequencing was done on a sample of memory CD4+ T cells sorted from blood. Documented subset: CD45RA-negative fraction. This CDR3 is CASTFQRSTGELFF. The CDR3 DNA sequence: TGTGCCAGCACTTTCCAGAGGTCCACCGGGGAGCTGTTTTTT.